The clone carrying this TCR beta chain turned up a few times. What it recognizes is unknown. The junction and the germline gene differ at one end; a read error may be behind it. The sample belongs to a study of response to subunit inactivated influenza vaccine. Study-wide findings and caveats: Authors suggested seasonal influenza vaccinations each recruit few new T cells.

TCRdb recomputed calls from the RT-PCR reads with MiXCR, one row per CDR3 protein. The table shows approximately 520,000 distinct CDR3 sequences, with 25% occurring only once. There are 15 residues in the CDR3. Germline CDR1 and CDR2: SGHNT and YENEEA. This clonotype was sampled from a man aged 50-59 years who received an inactivated influenza vaccine. The V and J genes are TRBV11-3 and TRBJ2-5; 10 nucleotides match TRBD2. Sequencing used CD4+ T cells sorted from PBMCs, obtained around 5 days after vaccination. CDR3 region: CASSLGLADHETQYF. Here the CDR3 DNA reads TGTGCCAGCAGCCTAGGACTAGCGGACCATGAGACCCAGTACTTC.